This TCR beta chain was recovered during a study of blood T cell repertoires in COVID-19. Study overall: Researchers got acute and convalescent COVID-19 samples from the United States, Italy and Spain.

The authors' processing: For nucleated cells, counts were estimated from reference gene primer amplification. The data were produced by immunoSEQ multiplex PCR, yet TCRdb's version contains in-frame clones alone and is incomplete. The DNA gave D and trimming, while V, J and clone size come from that table. The profile shows more than 50,000 clones, about nine tenths of them singletons. This CDR3 has 16 residues. The germline CDR1 and CDR2 sequences are ENHRY and SYGVKD. After removal of 2 bases from V and 4 bases from J, the junction contained 4 bases not matched to a gene. The receptor was derived from a man aged 80 or over with acute or convalescent COVID-19. The chain couples TRBV10-3 to TRBJ1-5, with TRBD1 matching 11 bases. The sequenced sample was peripheral blood. The DNA for the CDR3 is TGTGCCATCAGTGAGGGGGGACAGGGGGGGAATCAGCCCCAGCATTTT. Its translation: CAISEGGQGGNQPQHF.